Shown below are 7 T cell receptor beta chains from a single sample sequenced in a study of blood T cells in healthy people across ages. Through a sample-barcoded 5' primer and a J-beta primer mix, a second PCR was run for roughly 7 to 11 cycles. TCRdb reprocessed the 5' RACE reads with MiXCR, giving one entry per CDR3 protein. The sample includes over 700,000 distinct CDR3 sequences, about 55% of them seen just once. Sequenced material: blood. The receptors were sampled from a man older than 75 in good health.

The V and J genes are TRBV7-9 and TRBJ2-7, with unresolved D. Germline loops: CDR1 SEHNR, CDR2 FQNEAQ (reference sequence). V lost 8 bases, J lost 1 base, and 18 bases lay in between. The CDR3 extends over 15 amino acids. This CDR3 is CASGSSSGQSYEQYF. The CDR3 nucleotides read TGTGCCAGCGGCTCTTCCTCGGGCCAATCCTACGAGCAGTACTTC.

The CDR3 sequence: CASSLLLAATYNEQYF. The CDR3 DNA sequence: TGCGCCAGCAGCTTGCTTCTAGCGGCAACCTACAATGAGCAGTACTTC. The rearrangement joins TRBV5-1 to TRBJ2-1; 7 nucleotides agree with TRBD2. Near its end, the DNA agrees better with TRBJ2-7, so the J call may be wrong. The CDR3 runs 16 residues. In germline, CDR1 is SGHRS, CDR2 YFSETQ.

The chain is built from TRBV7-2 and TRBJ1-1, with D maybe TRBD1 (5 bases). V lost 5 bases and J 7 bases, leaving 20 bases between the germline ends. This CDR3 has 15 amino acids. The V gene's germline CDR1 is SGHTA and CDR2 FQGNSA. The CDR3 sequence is CASSLPSPGSIEAFF. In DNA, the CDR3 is TGTGCCAGCAGCCTACCGTCGCCAGGGTCAATTGAAGCTTTCTTT.

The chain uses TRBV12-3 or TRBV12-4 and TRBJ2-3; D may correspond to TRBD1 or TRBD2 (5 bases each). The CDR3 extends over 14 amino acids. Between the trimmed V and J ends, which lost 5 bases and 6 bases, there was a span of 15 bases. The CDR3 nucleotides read TGTGCCAGCAGTCTCGGGACCGCCATCGATACGCAGTATTTT. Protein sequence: CASSLGTAIDTQYF.

The CDR3 nucleotides read TGTGCCAGCAGCTCCCGGGAGGGTCTGGCCTACGAGCAGTACTTC. It specifies CASSSREGLAYEQYF. The chain uses TRBV7-9 and TRBJ2-7; 8 bases line up with TRBD2. Trimming took 4 bases from V and 2 from J; bases not matched to a gene: 7. The CDR3 sequence is 15 residues long. CDR1 SEHNR and CDR2 FQNEAQ come from the germline V gene (reference sequence).

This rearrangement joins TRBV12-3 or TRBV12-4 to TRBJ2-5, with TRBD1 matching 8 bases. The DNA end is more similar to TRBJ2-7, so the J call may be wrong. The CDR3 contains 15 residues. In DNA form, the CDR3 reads TGTGCCAGCAGTCCGCTCGGACAGGGTATCCACGAGCAGTACTTC. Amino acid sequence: CASSPLGQGIHEQYF.

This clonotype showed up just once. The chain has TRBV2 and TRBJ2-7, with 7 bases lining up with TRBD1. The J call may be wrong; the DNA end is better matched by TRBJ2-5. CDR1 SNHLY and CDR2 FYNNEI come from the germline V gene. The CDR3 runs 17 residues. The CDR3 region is CASSGPPDRVVEETQYF. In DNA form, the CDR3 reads TGTGCCAGCAGTGGCCCGCCTGACAGGGTGGTGGAAGAGACCCAGTACTTC.